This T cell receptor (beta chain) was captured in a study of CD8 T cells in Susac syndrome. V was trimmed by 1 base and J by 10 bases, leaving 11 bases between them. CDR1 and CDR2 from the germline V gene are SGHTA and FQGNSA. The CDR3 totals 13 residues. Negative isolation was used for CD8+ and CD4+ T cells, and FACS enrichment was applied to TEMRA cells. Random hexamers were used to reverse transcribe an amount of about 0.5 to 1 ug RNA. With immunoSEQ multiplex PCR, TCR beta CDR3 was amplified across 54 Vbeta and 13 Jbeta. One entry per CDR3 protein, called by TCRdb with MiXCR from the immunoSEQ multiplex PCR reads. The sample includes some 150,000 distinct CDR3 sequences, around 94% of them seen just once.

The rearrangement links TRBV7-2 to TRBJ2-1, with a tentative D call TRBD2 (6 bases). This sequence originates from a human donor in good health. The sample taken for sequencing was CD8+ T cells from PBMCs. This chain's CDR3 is CASSLEIGGEQFF. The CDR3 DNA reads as TGTGCCAGCAGCTTAGAAATCGGAGGGGAGCAGTTCTTC. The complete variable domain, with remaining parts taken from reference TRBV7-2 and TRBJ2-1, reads GAGVSQSPSNKVTEKGKDVELRCDPISGHTALYWYRQSLGQGLEFLIYFQGNSAPDKSGLPSDRFSAERTGGSVSTLTIQRTQQEDSAVYLCASSLEIGGEQFFGPGTRLTVL.